A selection of T cell receptor beta chains follows, all from one sample in a study of cytomegalovirus exposure and HLA in healthy donors. Method: immunoSEQ multiplex PCR; TCRdb's copy keeps in-frame clones and lacks some. The sample has 150,000 to 200,000 clones, 84% seen once. The sample taken for sequencing was PBMCs. These receptors originate from a woman aged 45-65 years in good health and CMV-seropositive. Each CDR3 is given with its conserved first and last residue. D genes are given only for firm matches. The listing skips clone size in some rows; elsewhere it reads once, few, many or a size class.

D	size	V	J	DNA	CDR3
TRBD2	NA	TRBV6-5	TRBJ2-5	TGTGCCAGCAGCCAAAGACTAGCCGGGGAGACCCAGTACTTC	CASSQRLAGETQYF
NA	few	TRBV7-2	TRBJ2-1	TGTGCCAGCAGCTTCTCGAGCTCCTACAATGAGCAGTTCTTC	CASSFSSSYNEQFF
NA	NA	TRBV9	TRBJ2-1	TGTGCCAGCAGCGTGGCGGCGACCTACAATGAGCAGTTCTTC	CASSVAATYNEQFF
NA	NA	TRBV4-3	TRBJ1-1	TGCGCCAGCAGCCAAGATCCCAGATCGAACACTGAAGCTTTCTTT	CASSQDPRSNTEAFF
NA	NA	TRBV4-2	TRBJ1-1	TGTGCCAGCAGCCAAGCGGGAGGGTATAGGTCTGAAGCTTTCTTT	CASSQAGGYRSEAFF
NA	NA	TRBV28	TRBJ2-7	TGTGCCAGCAGTCCAGGTGGGGGGGGCGGGGACACCTACGAGCAGTACTTC	CASSPGGGGGDTYEQYF
TRBD2	NA	TRBV19	TRBJ2-1	TGTGCCAGTAGTCCACGTCCCTCTAGCGGGGGCTACAATGAGCAGTTCTTC	CASSPRPSSGGYNEQFF
TRBD2	NA	TRBV5-1	TRBJ2-2	TGCGCCAGCAGCTTGGCTAGCGGGGGACCCGGGGAGCTGTTTTTT	CASSLASGGPGELFF
TRBD1	NA	TRBV6-6	TRBJ2-1	TGTGCCAGCAGTCCGGGACAGGGCCGTAATGAGCAGTTCTTC	CASSPGQGRNEQFF
NA	NA	TRBV7-2	TRBJ2-7	TGTGCCAGCAGCTTAGACAGGCGTGTGGTCTACGAGCAGTACTTC	CASSLDRRVVYEQYF
NA	once	TRBV7-2	TRBJ1-5	TGTGCCAGCAGCTTAGCGCCCACAGGGACAAATCAGCCCCAGCATTTT	CASSLAPTGTNQPQHF
NA	few	TRBV2	TRBJ1-1	TGTGCCAGCAGTGAAGCTTCGGTGAACACTGAAGCTTTCTTT	CASSEASVNTEAFF
NA	NA	TRBV28	TRBJ1-5	TGTGCCAGCAGTTCGGACACAGGTGGAAATCAGCCCCAGCATTTT	CASSSDTGGNQPQHF
TRBD1	NA	TRBV7-9	TRBJ1-4	TGTGCCAGCAGCGAGTCAGGGGGCGGCGAAAAACTGTTTTTT	CASSESGGGEKLFF
TRBD2	NA	TRBV5-8	TRBJ2-1	TGTGCCAGCAGTACCGGGACTAGCGTCTACAATGAGCAGTTCTTC	CASSTGTSVYNEQFF
NA	NA	TRBV5-1	TRBJ1-5	TGCGCCAGCAGTCCCTCCGGAGGTAGTCAGCCCCAGCATTTT	CASSPSGGSQPQHF
TRBD1	NA	TRBV6-5	TRBJ1-6	TGTGCCAGCAGTTACACCGGGACAGATAATTCACCCCTCCACTTT	CASSYTGTDNSPLHF
NA	NA	TRBV5-1	TRBJ1-6	TGCGCCAGCAGCCCATTTCCCGGGGGTGGGCCACCCCTCCACTTT	CASSPFPGGGPPLHF
NA	NA	TRBV9	TRBJ1-4	TGTGCCAGCAGCGAAACAGGGTCGGGGGGTGAAAAACTGTTTTTT	CASSETGSGGEKLFF
NA	NA	TRBV14	TRBJ1-6	TGTGCCAGCAGCCTCGTCGGGGGGAATTCACCCCTCCACTTT	CASSLVGGNSPLHF
NA	NA	TRBV2	TRBJ1-6	TGTGCCAGTCTTCCCGGCGGGACCTCCTATAATTCACCCCTCCACTTT	CASLPGGTSYNSPLHF
TRBD2	NA	TRBV7-8	TRBJ2-5	TGTGCCAGCATGCGCGGGGGGCCGTCCGAGACCCAGTACTTC	CASMRGGPSETQYF
NA	NA	TRBV7-9	TRBJ2-5	TGTGCCAGCAGCTCCGGAGGGATGGGGACCCAGTACTTC	CASSSGGMGTQYF
TRBD2	NA	TRBV4-3	TRBJ2-7	TGCGCCAGCAGCCAAGGATCTGGGGGGGGTGGCTACGAGCAGTACTTC	CASSQGSGGGGYEQYF
TRBD2	once	TRBV18	TRBJ2-2	TGTGCCAGCTCTCGGGGGGTCGCGAACACCGGGGAGCTGTTTTTT	CASSRGVANTGELFF
NA	NA	TRBV18	TRBJ2-1	TGTGCCAGCTCACCACTAGCTACTTCGACCGATGAGCAGTTCTTC	CASSPLATSTDEQFF
TRBD2	NA	TRBV29-1	TRBJ2-5	TGCAGCGTTAAACGAAACGGGCGGGAGACCCGGTACTTC	CSVKRNGRETRYF
NA	NA	TRBV19	TRBJ1-5	TGTGCCAGTAGTATTGAGGGCCTTAGAGATCAGCCCCAGCATTTT	CASSIEGLRDQPQHF
TRBD2	NA	TRBV27	TRBJ2-1	TGTGCCAGCGGGGGGGAGAAGGCAGTGAACAATGAGCAGTTCTTC	CASGGEKAVNNEQFF
NA	once	TRBV29-1	TRBJ2-2	TGCAGCGTTGGTGGACTAGGGGGCACCGGGGAGCTGTTTTTT	CSVGGLGGTGELFF
NA	NA	TRBV2	TRBJ2-7	TGTGCCAGCAGAGCCGGGCCAGGGCGCTCCTACGAGCAGTACTTC	CASRAGPGRSYEQYF
NA	NA	TRBV7-2	TRBJ2-2	TGTGCCAACCCGAGGACACCCCTGAACACCGGGGAGCTGTTTTTT	CANPRTPLNTGELFF
TRBD1	once	TRBV7-8	TRBJ2-5	TGTGCCAGCAGCCTCGGGACAGGGCTTTCAAGTCTCCAAGAGACCCAGTACTTC	CASSLGTGLSSLQETQYF